The rows below give T cell receptor beta chains drawn from one sample of a study of T cells after yellow fever vaccination. MiXCR was run by TCRdb on the 5' RACE reads, yielding one entry per CDR3 protein. The sample has hundreds of thousands of distinct CDR3 sequences, 8.5% to 9% seen once. The sample in question was PBMCs, obtained on the day of the first yellow fever vaccination. The receptors here all came from a young man who received the YFV17D yellow fever vaccine. Each CDR3 is given with its conserved first and last residue. The D gene is left open where the match is weak. Only some rows state a clone size, as once, few, many or a class for expanded clones.

>-|TRBV7-9|-|TRBJ1-1
TGTGCCAGCGCCCCCGGGACACGGAACACTGAAGCTTTCTTT
CASAPGTRNTEAFF
>many|TRBV13|TRBD1|TRBJ2-2
TGTGCCAGCAGCATGGGACAGGGAGTCCCCGGGGAGCTGTTTTTT
CASSMGQGVPGELFF
>few|TRBV12-3/TRBV12-4|TRBD1|TRBJ1-6
TGTGCCAGCGGGACAGGGAACTCACCCCTCCACTTT
CASGTGNSPLHF
>-|TRBV11-2|-|TRBJ2-3
TGTGCCAGCAGCTCACCGATCTTCATGAGGGATACGCAGTATTTT
CASSSPIFMRDTQYF
>-|TRBV5-1|TRBD2|TRBJ2-1
TGCGCCAGCAGCTTGGAGGCTAGCGGGGGGTATGAGCAGTTCTTC
CASSLEASGGYEQFF
>many|TRBV7-9|TRBD2|TRBJ2-3
TGTGCCAGCAGCTTAGTCGGAACTAGCGGGGGCACAGATACGCAGTATTTT
CASSLVGTSGGTDTQYF
>few|TRBV4-2|-|TRBJ2-6
TGTGCCAGCAGTCCGACACGGGGGGCCAACGTCCTGACTTTC
CASSPTRGANVLTF
>few|TRBV9|-|TRBJ2-5
TGTGCCAGCAGCGAGGGACCCAGGTGGGAGACCCAGTACTTC
CASSEGPRWETQYF
>-|TRBV7-9|-|TRBJ2-7
TGTGCCAGCAGCTTGGCAGGGATAAAGAACGAGCAGTACTTC
CASSLAGIKNEQYF
>many|TRBV12-3/TRBV12-4|-|TRBJ2-5
TGTGCCAGCAGTTTAGCGGGGAGAGAGACCCAGTACTTC
CASSLAGRETQYF
>-|TRBV2|TRBD2|TRBJ2-3
TGTGCCAGCCGTAGCGGGGGGGACACAGATACGCATTATTTT
CASRSGGDTDTHYF
>few|TRBV20-1|-|TRBJ1-5
TGCAGTGCTAGAGAGGGAAGCAATCAGCCCCAGCATTTT
CSAREGSNQPQHF
>-|TRBV28|TRBD1|TRBJ1-5
TGTGCCAGCAGTCATGACCAGGGACAGCATCAGCCCCAGCATTTT
CASSHDQGQHQPQHF
>many|TRBV20-1|TRBD2|TRBJ2-1
TGCAGTGCTGACACCACCGGGACTAGCGGGGTACAGTTCTTC
CSADTTGTSGVQFF
>-|TRBV10-3|-|TRBJ1-5
TGTGCCATCAGTGGACAGGCCAATCAGCCCCAGCATTTT
CAISGQANQPQHF
>few|TRBV18|TRBD1|TRBJ2-3
TGTGCCAGCTCACCACCGAATAGACAGGGGGCTTATACGCAGTATTTT
CASSPPNRQGAYTQYF
>few|TRBV5-1|TRBD2|TRBJ2-3
TGCGCCAGCAGCTCGCGGGGGGGCCCGGCAGATACGCAGTATTTT
CASSSRGGPADTQYF
>few|TRBV4-3|TRBD1|TRBJ1-2
TGCGCCAGCAGCCAAGCGCGGGGGACAGCTAACTATGGCTACACCTTC
CASSQARGTANYGYTF
>many|TRBV5-1|TRBD2|TRBJ2-3
TGCGCCAGCAGTCGGAGCGGGGGAAGCACAGATACGCAGTATTTT
CASSRSGGSTDTQYF
>-|TRBV4-2|-|TRBJ2-2
TGTGCCAGCAGCCAACCAAGGACCCTTTCGAACGCCGGGGAGCTGTTTTTT
CASSQPRTLSNAGELFF
>-|TRBV12-3/TRBV12-4|-|TRBJ2-3
TGTGCCAGCAGTTTAATCAGGGCGCCCACAGATACGCAGTATTTT
CASSLIRAPTDTQYF
>few|TRBV19|-|TRBJ1-5
TGTGCCAGTAGTATATACAGCCGTCAACAAACCTATAGCAATCAGCCCCAGCATTTT
CASSIYSRQQTYSNQPQHF
>-|TRBV10-1|-|TRBJ1-2
TGCGCCAGCAGTGAGTCTGGGGGCCTCTATGGCTACACCTTC
CASSESGGLYGYTF
>-|TRBV20-1|-|TRBJ2-5
TGCAGTGCTAGAGCTCCTCAAGAGACCCAGTACTTC
CSARAPQETQYF
>many|TRBV24-1|-|TRBJ1-5
TGTGCCACCAGTGGCGGGGGTGGTCAGCCCCAGCATTTT
CATSGGGGQPQHF
>few|TRBV6-6|-|TRBJ2-2
TGTGCCGGGGGCAGTCACACCGGGGAGCTGTTTTTT
CAGGSHTGELFF
>many|TRBV7-2|-|TRBJ1-6
TGTGCCAGCAACCGTCCGGGGGATTCACCCCTCCACTTT
CASNRPGDSPLHF
>-|TRBV6-1|TRBD2|TRBJ2-5
TGTGCCAGCAGTGAGCCGGGGAGGGGTTCGCGGACCCAGTACTTC
CASSEPGRGSRTQYF
>-|TRBV10-2|-|TRBJ2-7
TGCGCCAGCACCTACACAGGCTACGAGCAGTACTTC
CASTYTGYEQYF
>-|TRBV5-6|-|TRBJ2-3
TGTGCCAGCAGCTTGGCCTGGGGCAACACAGATACGCAGTATTTT
CASSLAWGNTDTQYF
>-|TRBV18|-|TRBJ2-1
TGTGCCAGCTCACCCGTCAGGGCCTCATCCTACAATGAGCAGTTCTTC
CASSPVRASSYNEQFF
>few|TRBV5-1|-|TRBJ1-2
TGCGCCAGCAGCTTGGAGGGGAAGGACTATGGCTACACCTTC
CASSLEGKDYGYTF
>many|TRBV20-1|TRBD1|TRBJ2-5
TGCAGTGCTTGGGACAGGGTGGAGACCCAGTACTTC
CSAWDRVETQYF
>-|TRBV7-9|-|TRBJ2-3
TGTGCCCAAGATCCAGGGTTGGGAGATACGCAGTATTTT
CAQDPGLGDTQYF
>-|TRBV12-3/TRBV12-4|TRBD1|TRBJ1-2
TGTGCCAGCAGTTTTAGGACAGGGGCCTATGGCTACACCTTC
CASSFRTGAYGYTF
>few|TRBV5-1|-|TRBJ1-1
TGCGCCAGCAGACCCTGGGACAAGGACACTGAAGCTTTCTTT
CASRPWDKDTEAFF
>-|TRBV11-2|TRBD1|TRBJ1-1
TGTGCCAGCAGCTATTCCGAGTGGGGACAGACTGAAGCTTTCTTT
CASSYSEWGQTEAFF
>few|TRBV7-2|TRBD1|TRBJ1-4
TGTGCCAGCAGCCGGGCGGGACAGGGTTATGAAAAACTGTTTTTT
CASSRAGQGYEKLFF
>-|TRBV5-1|TRBD2|TRBJ2-1
TGCGCCAGCAGCTTGGCTAGCGGGGGGATATATGAGCAGTTCTTC
CASSLASGGIYEQFF
>-|TRBV7-2|TRBD1|TRBJ2-5
TGTGCCAGCAGCCAACGACAGGGGTCTTTACAAGAGACCCAGTACTTC
CASSQRQGSLQETQYF
>-|TRBV6-1|-|TRBJ2-1
TGTGCCAGCAGTCAACCGGGAGAGGGGGCCGATGAGCAGTTCTTC
CASSQPGEGADEQFF
>-|TRBV7-8|-|TRBJ2-5
TGTGCCAGCAGCCCCGGGACTTCCTGGGGGACCCAGTACTTC
CASSPGTSWGTQYF
>many|TRBV4-3|-|TRBJ2-4
TGCGCCAGCAGCCAAGGCCTACTCGACATTCAGTACTTC
CASSQGLLDIQYF
>-|TRBV4-1|-|TRBJ1-1
TGCGCCAGCAGCCACCGCGAGGACGGGCTTGAAGCTTTCTTT
CASSHREDGLEAFF
>-|TRBV11-2|TRBD2|TRBJ2-1
TGTGCCAGCAGCCAGAAGCCGGGACTAGCGGTATACAATGAGCAGTTCTTC
CASSQKPGLAVYNEQFF
>-|TRBV12-3/TRBV12-4|-|TRBJ2-3
TGTGCCAGCAGCCCCCTGGACTATTTCACAGATACGCAGTATTTT
CASSPLDYFTDTQYF
>few|TRBV6-1|-|TRBJ2-7
TGTGCCAGCAGCGGCGGTGGGGGGTTACCGTACGAGCAGTACTTC
CASSGGGGLPYEQYF
>-|TRBV3-1|TRBD2|TRBJ2-3
TGTGCCTGCAGCCCGACTAGCGGAGTCACAGATACGCGGTATTTT
CACSPTSGVTDTRYF
>many|TRBV20-1|TRBD2|TRBJ2-2
TGCAGTGCTAGCTCCGGGACTAGAAACACCGGGGAGCTGTTTTTT
CSASSGTRNTGELFF
>-|TRBV24-1|TRBD2|TRBJ2-1
TGTGCCACCATGGGGGCTAGCGGGGGGCCCAGCTCCTACAATGAGCAGTTCTTC
CATMGASGGPSSYNEQFF
>many|TRBV12-3/TRBV12-4|-|TRBJ1-5
TGTGCCAGCAGAACTTCGACTGGGGTTAGCAATCAGCCCCAGCATTTT
CASRTSTGVSNQPQHF
>few|TRBV5-6|TRBD1|TRBJ2-1
TGTGCCAGCAGCTTACAGGGGGCTTATTACAATGAGCAGTTCTTC
CASSLQGAYYNEQFF
>-|TRBV4-2|TRBD2|TRBJ2-5
TGTGCCAGCAGCGGAGCGGGGTCAAAAGAGACCCAGTACTTC
CASSGAGSKETQYF
>-|TRBV7-2|TRBD1|TRBJ1-1
TGTGCCAGCAGCTCCCCGATCGAGACAGGGATTATAGGAGCTTTCTTT
CASSSPIETGIIGAFF
>few|TRBV23-1|TRBD1|TRBJ2-1
TGCGCCAGCAGTCAATCGTGCTCGGGACAGGGGGCCAATGAGCAGTTCTTC
CASSQSCSGQGANEQFF
>few|TRBV7-3|TRBD2|TRBJ2-2
TGTGCCAGCAGCTTAAACGGGGGGGCCGTCACCGGGGAGCTGTTTTTT
CASSLNGGAVTGELFF
>many|TRBV27|-|TRBJ2-6
TGTGCCAGCAGTTTAATCCCAAACGGGGCCAACGTCCTGACTTTC
CASSLIPNGANVLTF